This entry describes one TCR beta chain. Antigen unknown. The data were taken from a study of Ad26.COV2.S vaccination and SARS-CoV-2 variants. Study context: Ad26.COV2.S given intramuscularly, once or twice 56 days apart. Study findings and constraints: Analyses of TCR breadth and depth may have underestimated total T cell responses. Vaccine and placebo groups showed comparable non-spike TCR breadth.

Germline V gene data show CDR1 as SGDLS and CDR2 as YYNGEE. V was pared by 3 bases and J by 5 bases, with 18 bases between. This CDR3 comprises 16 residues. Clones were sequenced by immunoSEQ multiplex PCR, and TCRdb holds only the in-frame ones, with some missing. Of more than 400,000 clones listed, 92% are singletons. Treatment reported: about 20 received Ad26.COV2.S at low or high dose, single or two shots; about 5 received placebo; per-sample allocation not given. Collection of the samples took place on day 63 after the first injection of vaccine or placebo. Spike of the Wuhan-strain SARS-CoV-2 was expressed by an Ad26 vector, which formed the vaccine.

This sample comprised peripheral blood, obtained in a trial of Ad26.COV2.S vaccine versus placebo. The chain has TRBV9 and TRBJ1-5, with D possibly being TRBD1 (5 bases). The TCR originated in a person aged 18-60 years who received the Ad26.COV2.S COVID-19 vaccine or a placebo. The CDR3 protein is CASSADRGQGDQPQHF. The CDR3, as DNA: TGTGCCAGCAGCGCGGACCGAGGGCAGGGAGATCAGCCCCAGCATTTT. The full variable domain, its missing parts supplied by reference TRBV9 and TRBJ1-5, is DSGVTQTPKHLITATGQRVTLRCSPRSGDLSVYWYQQSLDQGLQFLIQYYNGEERAKGNILERFSAQQFPDLHSELNLSSLELGDSALYFCASSADRGQGDQPQHFGDGTRLSIL.